A selection of T cell receptor beta chains follows, all from one sample in a study of vaccination and CD4 T cells after COVID-19. These receptors' targets are unknown. TCRdb used MiXCR to reprocess the PCR reads, holding one entry per CDR3 protein. The sample holds roughly 17,000 distinct CDR3 sequences, around 50% seen once. The sample taken for sequencing was CD4+ T cells from blood, cultured in vitro. Source of these receptors: a human donor who had recovered from COVID-19. Each CDR3 is given with its conserved first and last residue. A D gene is named only where the DNA matches it firmly. Clone size is stated in some rows and not others, as once, few, many or a class when expanded.

J gene: TRBJ1-1
D gene: -
clone size: -
V gene: TRBV19
CDR3 DNA: TGTGCCAGTAGTATAGATGGGTGGACACTGAACACTGAAGCTTTCTTT
CDR3 protein: CASSIDGWTLNTEAFF

J gene: TRBJ2-3
D gene: TRBD1
clone size: -
V gene: TRBV7-2
CDR3 DNA: TGTGCCAGCAGCCCCCAAAGGACAGGGGTTTCAGATACGCAGTATTTT
CDR3 protein: CASSPQRTGVSDTQYF

J gene: TRBJ1-1
D gene: -
clone size: -
V gene: TRBV14
CDR3 DNA: TGTGCCAGCAGCCAATTGGGGGCTGAAGCTTTCTTT
CDR3 protein: CASSQLGAEAFF

J gene: TRBJ2-7
D gene: -
clone size: -
V gene: TRBV20-1
CDR3 DNA: TGCAGTGCTAGAGGCGCCTACGAGCAGTACTTC
CDR3 protein: CSARGAYEQYF

J gene: TRBJ2-7
D gene: -
clone size: -
V gene: TRBV11-3
CDR3 DNA: TGTGCCAGCAGCACAGGGGACTACTACGAGCAGTACTTC
CDR3 protein: CASSTGDYYEQYF

J gene: TRBJ1-5
D gene: -
clone size: -
V gene: TRBV2
CDR3 DNA: TGTGCCAGCAGGCAGGAGGGCCGGGATCAGCCCCAGCATTTT
CDR3 protein: CASRQEGRDQPQHF

J gene: TRBJ1-5
D gene: -
clone size: few
V gene: TRBV6-5
CDR3 DNA: TGTGCCAGCAGTTACGACAGGACGGCCCAGCATTTT
CDR3 protein: CASSYDRTAQHF

J gene: TRBJ1-2
D gene: -
clone size: few
V gene: TRBV20-1
CDR3 DNA: TGCAGTGCTCCAGGGGTCGGTCATGGCTACACCTTC
CDR3 protein: CSAPGVGHGYTF

J gene: TRBJ2-1
D gene: -
clone size: -
V gene: TRBV6-1
CDR3 DNA: TGTGCCAGCAGTGAGGGGGTAGCCTACAATGAGCAGTTCTTC
CDR3 protein: CASSEGVAYNEQFF

J gene: TRBJ2-1
D gene: -
clone size: -
V gene: TRBV11-2
CDR3 DNA: TGTGCCAGCAGCTTAGAGCCTGGCTACAATGAGCAGTTCTTC
CDR3 protein: CASSLEPGYNEQFF

J gene: TRBJ1-5
D gene: -
clone size: -
V gene: TRBV28
CDR3 DNA: TGTGCCACCGTCCGGGGCGTCCAGCCCCAGCATTTT
CDR3 protein: CATVRGVQPQHF

J gene: TRBJ1-5
D gene: TRBD1
clone size: -
V gene: TRBV28
CDR3 DNA: TGTGCCAGCAGTTGGGCGGACAGGAATCAGCCCCAGCATTTT
CDR3 protein: CASSWADRNQPQHF

J gene: TRBJ1-2
D gene: -
clone size: -
V gene: TRBV11-3
CDR3 DNA: TGTGCCAGCAGCCCTCGATCCGGCGCTAACCATGGCTACACCTTC
CDR3 protein: CASSPRSGANHGYTF

J gene: TRBJ1-1
D gene: -
clone size: -
V gene: TRBV27
CDR3 DNA: TGTGCCAGCAGACTCGGCAGGGTTGGGACTGAAGCTTTCTTT
CDR3 protein: CASRLGRVGTEAFF

J gene: TRBJ2-1
D gene: TRBD2
clone size: few
V gene: TRBV24-1
CDR3 DNA: TGTGCCACCAGTGACCCTCGACTAGCGGGAGGGGGGTACAATGAGCAGTTCTTC
CDR3 protein: CATSDPRLAGGGYNEQFF

J gene: TRBJ1-1
D gene: -
clone size: few
V gene: TRBV28
CDR3 DNA: TGTGCCAGCAGCCGAACCCCTTGGGGGGCGATGAACACTGAAGCTTTCTTT
CDR3 protein: CASSRTPWGAMNTEAFF

J gene: TRBJ2-3
D gene: -
clone size: -
V gene: TRBV7-8
CDR3 DNA: TGTGCCAGCAGCTTAGGAGGCGCGGGTGATACGCAGTATTTT
CDR3 protein: CASSLGGAGDTQYF

J gene: TRBJ1-2
D gene: TRBD1
clone size: -
V gene: TRBV24-1
CDR3 DNA: TGTGCCACCAGTGATCCAGGGGGCGGCTATGGCTACACCTTC
CDR3 protein: CATSDPGGGYGYTF